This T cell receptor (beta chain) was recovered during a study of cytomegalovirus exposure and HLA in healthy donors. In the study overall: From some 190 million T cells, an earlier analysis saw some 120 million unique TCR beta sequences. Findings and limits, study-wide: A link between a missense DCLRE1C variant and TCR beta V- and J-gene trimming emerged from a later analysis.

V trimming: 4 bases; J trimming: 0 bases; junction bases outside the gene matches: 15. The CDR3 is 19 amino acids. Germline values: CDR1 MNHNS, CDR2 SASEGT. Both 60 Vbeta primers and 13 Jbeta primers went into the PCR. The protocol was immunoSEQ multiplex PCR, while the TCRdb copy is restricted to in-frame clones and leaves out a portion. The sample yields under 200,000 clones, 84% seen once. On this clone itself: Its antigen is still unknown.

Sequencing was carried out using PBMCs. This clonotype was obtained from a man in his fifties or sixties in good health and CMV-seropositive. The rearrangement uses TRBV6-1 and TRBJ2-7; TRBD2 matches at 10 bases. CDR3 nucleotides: TGTGCCAGCAGTGCCGACCGGATTAGCGGGGGGCCCCCCTCCTACGAGCAGTACTTC. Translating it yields CASSADRISGGPPSYEQYF.